This T cell receptor beta chain was profiled in a study of T-cell reconstitution after alpha-beta-depleted transplantation in children. Unique molecular identifiers were incorporated during preparation of the TCRbeta library. MiXCR was run by TCRdb on the PCR reads, yielding one entry per CDR3 protein. The sample consists of fewer than 700,000 distinct CDR3 sequences, under 30% of them appearing once. Germline values: CDR1 LNHNV, CDR2 YYDKDF (reference sequence). The CDR3 is 15 amino acids. Trimming took 5 bases from V and 5 from J, leaving 18 bases between them. This TCR came from a boy under two years old who had a stem cell transplant for acute myeloid leukemia, so the T cells may come from the graft donor. The V call is TRBV15, the J call TRBJ2-5; the D is unclear. Sequencing was performed on PBMCs, mostly from graft donor cells, taken 360 days after TCRalphabeta/CD19-depleted stem cell transplant. This CDR3 reads CATSARTLVGETQYF. CDR3 DNA sequence: TGTGCCACCAGCGCCCGGACCCTAGTGGGGGAGACCCAGTACTTC.